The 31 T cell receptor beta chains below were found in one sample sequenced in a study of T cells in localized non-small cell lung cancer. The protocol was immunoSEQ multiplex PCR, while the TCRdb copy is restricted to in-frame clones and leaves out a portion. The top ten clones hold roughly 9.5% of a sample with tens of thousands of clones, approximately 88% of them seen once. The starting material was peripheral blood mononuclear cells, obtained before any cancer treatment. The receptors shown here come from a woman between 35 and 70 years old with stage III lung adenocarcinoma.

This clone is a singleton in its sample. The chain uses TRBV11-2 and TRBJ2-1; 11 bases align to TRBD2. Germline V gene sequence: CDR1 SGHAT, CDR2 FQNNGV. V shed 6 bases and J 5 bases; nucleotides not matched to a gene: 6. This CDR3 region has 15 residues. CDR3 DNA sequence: TGTGCCAGCAGTAAACTAGCGGGGGCTAACAATGAGCAGTTCTTC. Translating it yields CASSKLAGANNEQFF.

The CDR3: CASSLSDSLGERFYEQYF. CDR3 sequence (DNA): TGTGCCAGCAGCTTATCGGACAGTCTCGGCGAGCGCTTCTACGAGCAGTACTTC. This chain uses TRBV7-2 with TRBJ2-7, with a weak D call TRBD1 (6 bases). The V and J ends lost 2 bases and 3 bases respectively, with 23 bases between them. This CDR3 is built from 18 residues. Germline loops: CDR1 SGHTA, CDR2 FQGNSA.

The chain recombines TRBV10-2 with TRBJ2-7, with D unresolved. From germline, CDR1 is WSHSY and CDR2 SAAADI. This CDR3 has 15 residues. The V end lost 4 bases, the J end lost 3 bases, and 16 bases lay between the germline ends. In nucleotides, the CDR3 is TGCGCCAGCAGTGCACTTTCAGGCCGAAGCTACGAGCAGTACTTC. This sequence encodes CASSALSGRSYEQYF.

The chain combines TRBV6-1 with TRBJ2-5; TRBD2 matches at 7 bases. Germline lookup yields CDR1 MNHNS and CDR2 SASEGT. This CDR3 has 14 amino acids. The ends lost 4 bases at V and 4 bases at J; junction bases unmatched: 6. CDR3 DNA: TGTGCCAGCAGTGCCCGGACTAGTCGAGAGACCCAGTACTTC. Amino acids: CASSARTSRETQYF.

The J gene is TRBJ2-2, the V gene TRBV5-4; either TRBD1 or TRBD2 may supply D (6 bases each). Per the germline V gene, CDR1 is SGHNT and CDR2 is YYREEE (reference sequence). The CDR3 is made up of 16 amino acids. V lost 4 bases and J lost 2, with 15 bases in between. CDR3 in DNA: TGTGCCAGCAGCCCCCTAGGGGGGCCAAACACCGGGGAGCTGTTTTTT. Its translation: CASSPLGGPNTGELFF.

The CDR3 spells CATSRPYLTELDGYTF. The CDR3 DNA reads TGTGCCACCAGCAGGCCTTATCTCACGGAATTGGACGGCTACACCTTC. The J gene is TRBJ1-2, the V gene TRBV15; D is uncertain. Trimming shortened V by 3 bases and J by 8 bases, and 22 bases separated the two germline ends. The CDR3 contains 16 residues. Germline CDR1 and CDR2: LNHNV and YYDKDF (reference sequence).

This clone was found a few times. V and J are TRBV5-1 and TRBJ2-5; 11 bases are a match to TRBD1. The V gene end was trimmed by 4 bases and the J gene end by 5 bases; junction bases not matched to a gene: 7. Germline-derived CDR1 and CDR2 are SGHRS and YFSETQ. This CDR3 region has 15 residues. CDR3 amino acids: CASSQRTGGTETQYF. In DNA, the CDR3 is TGCGCCAGCAGCCAAAGGACAGGGGGCACGGAGACCCAGTACTTC.

CDR3 sequence (DNA): TGTGCCAGCAGCCGGGGCGACGGCACCGGGGAGCTGTTTTTT. Translated: CASSRGDGTGELFF. The rearrangement joins TRBV7-6 to TRBJ2-2, with D perhaps given as TRBD1 or TRBD2 (5 bases each). The V gene's germline CDR1 is SGHVS and CDR2 FNYEAQ. This CDR3 is 14 amino acids long. The V end lost 5 bases, the J end lost 4 bases, and 11 bases lay between the germline ends.

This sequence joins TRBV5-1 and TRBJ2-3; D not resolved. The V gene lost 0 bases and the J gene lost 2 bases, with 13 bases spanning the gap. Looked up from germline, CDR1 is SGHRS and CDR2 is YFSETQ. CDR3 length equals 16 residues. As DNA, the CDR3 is TGCGCCAGCAGCTTGGGAGGAACACATAACACAGATACGCAGTATTTT. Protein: CASSLGGTHNTDTQYF.

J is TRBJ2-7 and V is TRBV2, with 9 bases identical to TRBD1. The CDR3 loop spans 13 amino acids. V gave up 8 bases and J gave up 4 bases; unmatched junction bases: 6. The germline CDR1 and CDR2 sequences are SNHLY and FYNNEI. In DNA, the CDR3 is TGTGCCAGCGACGGGACAGGGCTATACGAGCAGTACTTC. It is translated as CASDGTGLYEQYF.

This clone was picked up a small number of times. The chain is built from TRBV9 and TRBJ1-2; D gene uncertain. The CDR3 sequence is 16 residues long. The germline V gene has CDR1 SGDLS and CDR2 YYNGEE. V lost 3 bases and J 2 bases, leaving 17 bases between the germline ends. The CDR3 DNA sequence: TGTGCCAGCAGCGCCACGGGTCCCAGGATAAACTATGGCTACACCTTC. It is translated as CASSATGPRINYGYTF. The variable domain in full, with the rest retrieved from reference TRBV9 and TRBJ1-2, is DSGVTQTPKHLITATGQRVTLRCSPRSGDLSVYWYQQSLDQGLQFLIQYYNGEERAKGNILERFSAQQFPDLHSELNLSSLELGDSALYFCASSATGPRINYGYTFGSGTRLTVV.

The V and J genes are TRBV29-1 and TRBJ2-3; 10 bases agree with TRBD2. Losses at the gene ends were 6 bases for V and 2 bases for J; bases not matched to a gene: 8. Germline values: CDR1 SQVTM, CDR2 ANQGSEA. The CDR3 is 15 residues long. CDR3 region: CSVNKAGGHTDTQYF. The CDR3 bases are TGCAGCGTCAATAAAGCGGGGGGGCACACAGATACGCAGTATTTT.

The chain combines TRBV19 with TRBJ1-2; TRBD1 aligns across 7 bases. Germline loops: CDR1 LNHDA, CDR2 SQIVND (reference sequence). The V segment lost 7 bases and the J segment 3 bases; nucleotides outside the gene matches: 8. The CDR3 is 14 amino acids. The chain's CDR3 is CASKAAGGYYGYTF. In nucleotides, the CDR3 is TGTGCCAGTAAAGCGGCAGGGGGATACTATGGCTACACCTTC.

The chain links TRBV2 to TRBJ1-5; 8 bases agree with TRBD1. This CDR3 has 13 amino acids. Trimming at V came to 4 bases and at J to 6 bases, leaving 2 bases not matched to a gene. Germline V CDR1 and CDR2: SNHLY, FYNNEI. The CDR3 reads CASSVTGVQPQHF. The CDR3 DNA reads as TGTGCCAGCAGTGTGACAGGGGTTCAGCCCCAGCATTTT. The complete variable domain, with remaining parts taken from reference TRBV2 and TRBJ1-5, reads EPEVTQTPSHQVTQMGQEVILRCVPISNHLYFYWYRQILGQKVEFLVSFYNNEISEKSEIFDDQFSVERPDGSNFTLKIRSTKLEDSAMYFCASSVTGVQPQHFGDGTRLSIL.

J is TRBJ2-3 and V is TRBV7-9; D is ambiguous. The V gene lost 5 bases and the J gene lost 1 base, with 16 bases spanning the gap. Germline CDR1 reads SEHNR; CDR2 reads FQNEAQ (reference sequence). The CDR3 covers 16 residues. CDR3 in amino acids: CASSPGPHVRTDTQYF. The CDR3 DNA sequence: TGTGCCAGCAGCCCCGGACCACATGTCCGCACAGATACGCAGTATTTT. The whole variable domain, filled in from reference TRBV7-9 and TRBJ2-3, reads DTGVSQNPRHKITKRGQNVTFRCDPISEHNRLYWYRQTLGQGPEFLTYFQNEAQLEKSRLLSDRFSAERPKGSFSTLEIQRTEQGDSAMYLCASSPGPHVRTDTQYFGPGTRLTVL.

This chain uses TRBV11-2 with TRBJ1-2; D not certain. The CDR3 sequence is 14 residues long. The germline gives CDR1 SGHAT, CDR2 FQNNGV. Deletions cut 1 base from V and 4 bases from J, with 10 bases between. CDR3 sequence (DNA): TGTGCCAGCAGCTTAGGACCGGGAGGCTATGGCTACACCTTC. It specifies CASSLGPGGYGYTF.

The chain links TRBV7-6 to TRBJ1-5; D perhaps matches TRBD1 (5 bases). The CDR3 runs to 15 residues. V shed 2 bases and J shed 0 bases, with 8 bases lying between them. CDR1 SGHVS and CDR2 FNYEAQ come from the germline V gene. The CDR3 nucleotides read TGTGCCAGCAGCTTACGAGGGGATAGCAATCAGCCCCAGCATTTT. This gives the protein CASSLRGDSNQPQHF. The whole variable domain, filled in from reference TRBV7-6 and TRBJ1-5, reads GAGVSQSPRYKVTKRGQDVALRCDPISGHVSLYWYRQALGQGPEFLTYFNYEAQQDKSGLPNDRFSAERPEGSISTLTIQRTEQRDSAMYRCASSLRGDSNQPQHFGDGTRLSIL.

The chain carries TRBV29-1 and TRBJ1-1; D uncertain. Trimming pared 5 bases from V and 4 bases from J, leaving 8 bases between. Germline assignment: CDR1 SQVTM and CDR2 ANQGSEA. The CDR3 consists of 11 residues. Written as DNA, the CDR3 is TGCAGCGTTACACGAGGCACTGAAGCTTTCTTT. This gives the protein CSVTRGTEAFF.

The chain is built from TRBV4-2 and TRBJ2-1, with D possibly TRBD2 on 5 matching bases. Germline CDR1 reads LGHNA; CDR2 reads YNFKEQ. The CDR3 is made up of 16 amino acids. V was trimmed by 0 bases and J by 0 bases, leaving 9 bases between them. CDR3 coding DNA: TGTGCCAGCAGCCAAGATGCGGCGGGCTCCTACAATGAGCAGTTCTTC. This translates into CASSQDAAGSYNEQFF.

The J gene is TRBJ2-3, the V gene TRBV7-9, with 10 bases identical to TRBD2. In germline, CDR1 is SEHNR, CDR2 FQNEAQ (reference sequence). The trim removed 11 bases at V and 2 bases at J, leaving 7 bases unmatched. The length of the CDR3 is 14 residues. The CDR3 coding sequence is TGTGCCGGGACCGGACTAGCGGACACAGATACGCAGTATTTT. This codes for CAGTGLADTDTQYF.

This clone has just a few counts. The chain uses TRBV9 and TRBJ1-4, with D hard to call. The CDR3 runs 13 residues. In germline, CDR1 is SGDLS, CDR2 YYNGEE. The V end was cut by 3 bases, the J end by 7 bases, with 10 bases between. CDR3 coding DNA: TGTGCCAGCAGCGACGACCCGGGTGAAAAACTGTTTTTT. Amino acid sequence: CASSDDPGEKLFF.

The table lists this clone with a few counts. CDR3 sequence: CASGFGGVKYNEQFF. As DNA, the CDR3 is TGTGCTAGTGGATTCGGGGGAGTCAAATACAATGAGCAGTTCTTC. This chain connects TRBV12-5 to TRBJ2-1, with D maybe TRBD2 (6 bases). Trimming cost V 6 bases and J 4 bases, with 16 bases left between them. Germline loops: CDR1 LGHNT, CDR2 FRNRAP. The CDR3 extends over 15 amino acids.

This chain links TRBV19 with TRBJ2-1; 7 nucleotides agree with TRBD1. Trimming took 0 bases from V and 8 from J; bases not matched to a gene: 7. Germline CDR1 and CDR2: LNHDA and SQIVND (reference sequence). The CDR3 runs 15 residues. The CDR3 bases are TGTGCCAGTAGTATAGAATCCAGGGGGTACTATGAGCAGTTCTTC. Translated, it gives CASSIESRGYYEQFF.

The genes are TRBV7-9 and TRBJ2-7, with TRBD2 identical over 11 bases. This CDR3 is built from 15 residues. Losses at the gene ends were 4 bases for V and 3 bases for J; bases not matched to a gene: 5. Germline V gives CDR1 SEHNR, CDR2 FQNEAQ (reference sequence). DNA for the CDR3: TGTGCCAGCAGCTCCCCCGGGACTAGCGGCTACGAGCAGTACTTC. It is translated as CASSSPGTSGYEQYF.

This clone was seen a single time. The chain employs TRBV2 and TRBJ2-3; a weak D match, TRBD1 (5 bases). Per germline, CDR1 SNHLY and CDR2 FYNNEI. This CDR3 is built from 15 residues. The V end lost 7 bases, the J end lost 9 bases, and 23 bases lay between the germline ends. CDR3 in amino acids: CASIRAWGGEATQYF. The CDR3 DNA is TGTGCCAGCATAAGGGCCTGGGGCGGCGAGGCGACGCAGTATTTT.

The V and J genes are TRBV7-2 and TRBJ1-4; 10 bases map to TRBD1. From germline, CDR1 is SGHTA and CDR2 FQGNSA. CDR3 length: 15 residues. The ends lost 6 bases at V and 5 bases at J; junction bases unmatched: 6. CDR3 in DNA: TGTGCCAGCAGGACAGGGGGCGCGGGCAATGAAAAACTGTTTTTT. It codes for CASRTGGAGNEKLFF. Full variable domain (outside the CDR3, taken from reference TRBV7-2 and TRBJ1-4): GAGVSQSPSNKVTEKGKDVELRCDPISGHTALYWYRQSLGQGLEFLIYFQGNSAPDKSGLPSDRFSAERTGGSVSTLTIQRTQQEDSAVYLCASRTGGAGNEKLFFGSGTQLSVL.

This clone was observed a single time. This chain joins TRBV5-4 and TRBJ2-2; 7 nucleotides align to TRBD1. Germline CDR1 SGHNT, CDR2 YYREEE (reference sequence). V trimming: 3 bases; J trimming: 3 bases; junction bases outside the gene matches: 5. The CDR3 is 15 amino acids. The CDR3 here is CASSYRGSDTGELFF. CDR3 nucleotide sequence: TGTGCCAGCAGCTACAGGGGCTCGGACACCGGGGAGCTGTTTTTT.

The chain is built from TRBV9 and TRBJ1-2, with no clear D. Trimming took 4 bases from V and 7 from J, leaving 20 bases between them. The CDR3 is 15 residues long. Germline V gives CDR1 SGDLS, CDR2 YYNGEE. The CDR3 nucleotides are TGTGCCAGCAGCTCACTATCAGGAGCAGGAGGTGGCTACACCTTC. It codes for CASSSLSGAGGGYTF.

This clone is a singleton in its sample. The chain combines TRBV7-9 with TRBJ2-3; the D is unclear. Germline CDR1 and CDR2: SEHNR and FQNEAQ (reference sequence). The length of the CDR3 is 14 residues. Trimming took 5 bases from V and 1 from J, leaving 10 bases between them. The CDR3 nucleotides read TGTGCCAGCAGCCCCCGTACGGGCACAGATACGCAGTATTTT. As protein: CASSPRTGTDTQYF.

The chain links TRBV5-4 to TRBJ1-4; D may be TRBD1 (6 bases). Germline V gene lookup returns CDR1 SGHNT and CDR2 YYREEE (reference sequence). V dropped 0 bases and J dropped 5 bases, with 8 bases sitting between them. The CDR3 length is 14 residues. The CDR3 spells CASSLAQGNEKLFF. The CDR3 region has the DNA TGTGCCAGCAGCTTGGCCCAGGGGAATGAAAAACTGTTTTTT.

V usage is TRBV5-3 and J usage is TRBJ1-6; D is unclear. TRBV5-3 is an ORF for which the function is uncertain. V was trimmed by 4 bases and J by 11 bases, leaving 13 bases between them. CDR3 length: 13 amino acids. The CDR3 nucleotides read TGTGCCAGAAGCGGGAGCGCTGGGGCACCCCTCCACTTT. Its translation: CARSGSAGAPLHF.